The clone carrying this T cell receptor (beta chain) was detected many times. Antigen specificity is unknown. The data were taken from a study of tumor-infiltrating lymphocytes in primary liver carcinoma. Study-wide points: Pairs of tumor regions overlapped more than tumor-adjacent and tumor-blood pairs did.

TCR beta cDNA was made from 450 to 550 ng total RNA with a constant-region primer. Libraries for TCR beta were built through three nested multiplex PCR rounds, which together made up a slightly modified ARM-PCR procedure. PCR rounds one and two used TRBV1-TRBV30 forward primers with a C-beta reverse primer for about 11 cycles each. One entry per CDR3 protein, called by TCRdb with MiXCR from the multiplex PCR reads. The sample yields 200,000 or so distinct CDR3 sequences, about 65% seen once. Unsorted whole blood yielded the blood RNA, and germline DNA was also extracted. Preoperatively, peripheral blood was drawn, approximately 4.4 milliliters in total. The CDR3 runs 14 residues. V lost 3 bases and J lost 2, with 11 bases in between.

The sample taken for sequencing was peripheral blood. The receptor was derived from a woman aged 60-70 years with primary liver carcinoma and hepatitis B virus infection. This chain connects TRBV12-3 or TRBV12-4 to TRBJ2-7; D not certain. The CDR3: CASSFWLDAYEQYF. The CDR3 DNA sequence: TGTGCCAGCAGTTTTTGGCTAGACGCCTACGAGCAGTACTTC.